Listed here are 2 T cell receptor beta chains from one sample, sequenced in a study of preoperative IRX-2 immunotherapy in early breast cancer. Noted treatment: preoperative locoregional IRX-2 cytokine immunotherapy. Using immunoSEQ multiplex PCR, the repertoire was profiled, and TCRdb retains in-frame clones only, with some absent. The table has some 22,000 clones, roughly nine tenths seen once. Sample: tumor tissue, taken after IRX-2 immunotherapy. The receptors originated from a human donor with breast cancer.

CDR3 sequence (DNA): TGTGCCAGCAGTTACTCGTCGGTAGGAGGCTATGGCTACACCTTC. Translated, it gives CASSYSSVGGYGYTF. This chain links TRBV6-5 with TRBJ1-2; D gene unclear. Germline CDR1 reads MNHEY; CDR2 reads SVGAGI. The CDR3 is 15 amino acids. V lost 0 bases, J lost 4 bases, and 12 bases lay in between.

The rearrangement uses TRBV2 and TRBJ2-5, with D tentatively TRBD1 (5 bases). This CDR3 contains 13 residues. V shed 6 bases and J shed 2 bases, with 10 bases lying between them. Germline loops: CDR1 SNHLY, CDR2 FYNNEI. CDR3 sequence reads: CASRQGVQETQYF. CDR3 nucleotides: TGTGCCAGCAGGCAGGGCGTTCAAGAGACCCAGTACTTC.